Described below is a single T cell receptor (beta chain) sequence and its context. The length of the CDR3 is 14 residues. Germline loops: CDR1 MNHNS, CDR2 SASEGT. Trimming took 4 bases from V and 0 from J, leaving 10 bases between them. This record belongs to a study of shared T cell receptors in the human thymus. Libraries were prepared by immunoSEQ multiplex PCR; TCRdb keeps only in-frame clonotypes and omits some of them. The repertoire holds under 450,000 clones, with 95% as singletons. The clonotype was recovered from a human donor. The gene calls are TRBV6-1 and TRBJ2-7; perhaps TRBD1 as D (5 bases). Sequencing was carried out using thymocytes. CDR3 sequence: CASSVGAASYEQYF. DNA of the CDR3: TGTGCCAGCAGTGTAGGGGCAGCCTCCTACGAGCAGTACTTC.